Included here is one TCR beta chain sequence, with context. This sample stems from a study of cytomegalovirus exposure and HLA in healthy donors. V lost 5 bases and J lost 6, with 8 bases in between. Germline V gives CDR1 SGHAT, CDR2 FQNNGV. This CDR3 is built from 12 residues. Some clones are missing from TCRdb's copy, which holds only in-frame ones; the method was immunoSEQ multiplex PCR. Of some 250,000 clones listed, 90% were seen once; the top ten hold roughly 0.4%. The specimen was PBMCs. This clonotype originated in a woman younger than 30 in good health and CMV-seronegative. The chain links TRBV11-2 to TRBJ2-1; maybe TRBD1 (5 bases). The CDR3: CASSVGANEQFF. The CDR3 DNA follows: TGTGCCAGCAGCGTAGGGGCCAATGAGCAGTTCTTC.